This T cell receptor beta chain stems from a study of cytomegalovirus exposure and HLA in healthy donors. Notes on the study in general: In vitro checks showed that a few CMV-associated chains really do target CMV antigens.

Comment on this clone: Antigen specificity is unknown.

Sequenced by immunoSEQ multiplex PCR; TCRdb stores in-frame clones only, minus some. The sample has under 300,000 clones; around 88% are singletons. The V end was cut by 1 base, the J end by 1 base, with 5 bases between. The CDR3 has 14 residues. Germline lookup yields CDR1 SGHTA and CDR2 FQGNSA. The rearrangement uses TRBV7-2 and TRBJ1-5; D uncertain. Sequenced: PBMCs. The sequence derives from a woman in her 30s in good health and CMV-seropositive. This chain's CDR3 is CASSLVGSNQPQHF. The CDR3, as DNA: TGTGCCAGCAGCTTAGTGGGCAGCAATCAGCCCCAGCATTTT. The complete variable domain, with remaining parts taken from reference TRBV7-2 and TRBJ1-5, reads GAGVSQSPSNKVTEKGKDVELRCDPISGHTALYWYRQSLGQGLEFLIYFQGNSAPDKSGLPSDRFSAERTGGSVSTLTIQRTQQEDSAVYLCASSLVGSNQPQHFGDGTRLSIL.